The sequence of this T cell receptor (beta chain) was determined in a study of cytomegalovirus exposure and HLA in healthy donors. Overall study results and limits: TCR beta sequences numbering 15,000 to 20,000 were associated with HLA alleles at 0.05 false discovery rate in a later analysis. The study assumed roughly uniform donor sequencing depth for presence/absence analyses. In an earlier analysis, productive rearrangement rates for most beta V segments clustered near 90% or 30%. The investigators catalogued 180 or so TCR beta chains as cytomegalovirus-associated.

The ends lost 5 bases at V and 8 bases at J; junction bases unmatched: 8. The CDR3 has 14 amino acids. Germline V lookup: CDR1 SEHNR, CDR2 FQNEAQ (reference sequence). PCR involved 60 Vbeta and 13 Jbeta primers. The table came from immunoSEQ multiplex PCR; TCRdb's copy has only in-frame clones and leaves some out. The top ten clones hold 1.4% to 1.5% of a sample with 160,000 or so clones, around 80% of them seen once. For this clone: Its antigen is unknown.

The rearrangement joins TRBV7-9 to TRBJ1-2; 10 nucleotides agree with TRBD1. The source material was PBMCs. This sequence was found in a male donor in good health and CMV-seronegative. The CDR3 sequence is CASSEAGTGDGYTF. Written as DNA, the CDR3 is TGTGCCAGCAGCGAAGCCGGGACAGGGGACGGCTACACCTTC. The full variable domain, rest sourced from reference TRBV7-9 and TRBJ1-2, is DTGVSQNPRHKITKRGQNVTFRCDPISEHNRLYWYRQTLGQGPEFLTYFQNEAQLEKSRLLSDRFSAERPKGSFSTLEIQRTEQGDSAMYLCASSEAGTGDGYTFGSGTRLTVV.